The 12 T cell receptor delta chains listed next were all sequenced from one sample in a study of in vitro expanded adult blood gammadelta T cells. TCRdb re-called the 5' RACE reads with CATT. The sample lists around 730 delta-chain clones, roughly 36% occurring once. For these TCRs, the target antigens are not known. After expansion, live CD3+ TCRgammadelta+ Vgamma9+ Vdelta2+ T cells were sorted by FACS. Zoledronate at approximately 1.1 uM was applied to PBMC for one day, followed by three washes. Expansion lasted about 14 days, and IL-2 was replenished every 3 to 4 days. This material consisted of gamma-delta T cells from peripheral blood expanded in culture, taken from an in vitro culture stimulated with zoledronate. These receptors all stem from an adult in good health.

This clone is judged large (0.1 to 1%). V is TRAV38-2/DV8 and J is TRDJ1, with no clear D. The CDR3 runs 14 residues. Germline V gene lookup returns CDR1 TSESDYY and CDR2 QEAYKQQN. The V end was cut by 6 bases, the J end by 7 bases, with 19 bases between. The CDR3 region has the DNA TGTGCTTATACACTAAACGATCAGCAGGGTAAACTCATCTTT. This sequence encodes CAYTLNDQQGKLIF.

This clone was observed a few times. The same CDR3 arises from other DNA sequences in this sample as well. V gene TRDV2 combines with J gene TRDJ3; 8 bases line up with TRDD3. This CDR3 has 20 amino acids. V was clipped by 3 bases and J by 2 bases; unmatched bases: 14. Germline V gene data show CDR1 as GEAIGNYY and CDR2 as EKD. The CDR3 nucleotides are TGTGCCTGTGACGCGACCCACTTGGGGGATGTTACCTGGGACACCCGACAGATGTTTTTC. Translated: CACDATHLGDVTWDTRQMFF.

In regard to this clone: With a far larger clone one base away, a read error is the likely cause. The identical CDR3 is also encoded by other nucleotide sequences in the sample. The gene calls are TRDV2 and TRDJ1; possible D gene TRDD3, 6 bases. Trimming shortened V by 6 bases and J by 3 bases, and 19 bases separated the two germline ends. Germline V gene data show CDR1 as GEAIGNYY and CDR2 as EKD. This CDR3 has 15 residues. DNA of the CDR3: TGTGCCTGTTTCGATCTGGGGACAGAGCCCGATAAACTCATCTTT. Its translation: CACFDLGTEPDKLIF.

This clone counts as large (0.1 to 1%). The sample has other DNA sequences that encode this CDR3 too. The chain employs TRDV2 and TRDJ1, with 11 positions matching TRDD3. V lost 0 bases to trimming and J lost 2 bases; unmatched junction nucleotides: 13. Germline values: CDR1 GEAIGNYY, CDR2 EKD. The CDR3 spans 19 residues. CDR3 protein: CACDTVQLGDKHTTDKLIF. The DNA of the CDR3 is TGTGCCTGTGACACCGTTCAACTGGGGGATAAACATACAACCGATAAACTCATCTTT.

About this clone: A much larger clone differs from this one at a single base, so this may be a read error. This specimen includes other DNA sequences encoding the same CDR3. V is TRDV2 and J is TRDJ1; 8 bases are shared with TRDD3. Germline V lookup: CDR1 GEAIGNYY, CDR2 EKD. This CDR3 comprises 15 residues. CDR3 in amino acids: CACDRLGEYTDKLIF. Written as DNA, the CDR3 is TGTGCCTGTGACCGGCTGGGGGAGTACACTGATAAACTCATCTTT.

This clone is judged large. The V gene is TRDV2, the J gene TRDJ1, with D tentatively TRDD3 (5 bases). V dropped 4 bases and J dropped 5 bases, with 25 bases sitting between them. Germline V lookup: CDR1 GEAIGNYY, CDR2 EKD. The CDR3 has 17 amino acids. The DNA for the CDR3 is TGTGCCTGTGAAACCCTCAGAAGTACTGGCTTCAGGGATAAACTCATCTTT. Amino acids: CACETLRSTGFRDKLIF.

By its share, this clone is large. The same CDR3 arises from other DNA sequences in this sample as well. This chain joins TRDV2 and TRDJ1, with TRDD3 identical over 13 bases. The germline gives CDR1 GEAIGNYY, CDR2 EKD. This CDR3 region has 20 residues. J was trimmed by 3 bases and V by 0 bases; bases with no gene match: 15. The CDR3 region is CACDTVTGGYASTKADKLIF. In nucleotides, the CDR3 is TGTGCCTGTGACACCGTTACTGGGGGATACGCGAGTACAAAGGCCGATAAACTCATCTTT.

On this clone: This may come from a read error, since a much larger clone is one base off. This sample also contains other DNA sequences that code for the same CDR3. V is TRDV2 and J is TRDJ1; 9 bases are shared with TRDD3. CDR1 and CDR2 (germline): GEAIGNYY, EKD. The J segment lost 0 bases and the V segment lost 1 base, leaving 11 bases of the junction unmatched. The CDR3 is 18 residues long. The CDR3 region is CACDTIILGDPNTDKLIF. The CDR3 nucleotides are TGTGCCTGTGACACAATCATACTGGGGGACCCCAACACCGATAAACTCATCTTT.

Remarks on this clone: The likely explanation is a read error, given a far larger clone one base away. This chain joins TRDV2 and TRDJ1; 9 nucleotides match TRDD3. The V segment lost 3 bases and the J segment 3 bases; nucleotides outside the gene matches: 7. Germline CDR1 and CDR2: GEAIGNYY and EKD. This CDR3 spans 15 amino acids. The CDR3 here is CACDSLGEYPDKLIF. DNA for the CDR3: TGTGCCTGTGACTCACTGGGGGAATACCCCGATAAACTCATCTTT.

This clone is classed as large. In the same sample, other DNA sequences code for this CDR3. This rearrangement joins TRDV2 to TRDJ1; TRDD3 agrees at 13 bases. Germline CDR1 is GEAIGNYY and CDR2 is EKD. The V segment lost 3 bases and the J segment 1 base; nucleotides outside the gene matches: 4. The length of the CDR3 is 16 residues. The CDR3 DNA is TGTGCCTGTGACGTACTGGGGGATACGGCCACCGATAAACTCATCTTT. Its protein product is CACDVLGDTATDKLIF.

For this clone: Being one base from a much bigger clone, this may be a read error. CDR3 nucleotides: TGTGCCTGTGACACGGTAACGCACTCCTGGGACACCCGACAGATGTTTTTC. As protein: CACDTVTHSWDTRQMFF. The chain employs TRDV2 and TRDJ3; no clear D. The ends were cut back, 1 base at V and 0 bases at J, with 9 bases in the middle. This CDR3 spans 17 amino acids. The germline V gene has CDR1 GEAIGNYY and CDR2 EKD.

About this clone itself: A read error may explain this, as a much larger clone is one base away. This same CDR3 is encoded by further DNA sequences in the sample. The CDR3: CACDILGDDDTDKLIF. The CDR3 DNA is TGTGCCTGTGACATTCTGGGAGACGATGACACAGATAAACTCATCTTT. The chain combines TRDV2 with TRDJ1, with D tentatively TRDD3 (5 bases). The CDR3 has 16 residues. The germline CDR1 and CDR2 sequences are GEAIGNYY and EKD.